This T cell receptor (beta chain) is drawn from a study of blood T cell repertoires in COVID-19. Study-wide context: Both acute and convalescent COVID-19 samples were obtained from the United States, Italy and Spain. From T cells, B-cell-depleted T cells, or PBMCs came the material, which was cDNA or gDNA.

As handled by the study authors: The authors estimated nucleated cell counts from reference gene primer amplification. This table comes from immunoSEQ multiplex PCR, and its TCRdb copy is limited to in-frame clones, with some not included. Clonal size and the V and J genes are those of that table, whereas D and trimming came from the DNA. The data show roughly 68,000 clones, approximately 84% seen once. Trimming cost V 10 bases and J 0 bases, with 13 bases left between them. The CDR3 is 13 residues long. CDR1 and CDR2 (germline): SEHNR, FQNEAQ (reference sequence). The chain has TRBV7-9 and TRBJ2-7; no clear D. The sequenced material came from peripheral blood. This clonotype was sampled from a man between 45 and 60 years old with active COVID-19. The CDR3 DNA sequence: TGTGCCATCTCAGGCGCCAACTCCTACGAGCAGTACTTC. Protein product: CAISGANSYEQYF.